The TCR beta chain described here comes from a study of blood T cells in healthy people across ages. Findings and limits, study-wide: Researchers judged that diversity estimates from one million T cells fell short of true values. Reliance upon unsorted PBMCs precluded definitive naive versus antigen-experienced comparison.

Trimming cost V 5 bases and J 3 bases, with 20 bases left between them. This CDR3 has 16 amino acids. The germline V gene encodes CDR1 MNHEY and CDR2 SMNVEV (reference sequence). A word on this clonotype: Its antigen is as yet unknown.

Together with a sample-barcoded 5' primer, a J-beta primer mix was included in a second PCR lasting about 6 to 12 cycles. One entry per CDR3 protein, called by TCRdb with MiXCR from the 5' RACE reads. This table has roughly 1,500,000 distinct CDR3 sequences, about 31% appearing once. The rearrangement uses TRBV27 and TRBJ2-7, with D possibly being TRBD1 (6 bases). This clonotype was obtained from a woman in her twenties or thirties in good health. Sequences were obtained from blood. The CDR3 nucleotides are TGTGCCAGCAGTCCCTCTGCAGGGGCAATAAACTACGAGCAGTACTTC. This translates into CASSPSAGAINYEQYF.